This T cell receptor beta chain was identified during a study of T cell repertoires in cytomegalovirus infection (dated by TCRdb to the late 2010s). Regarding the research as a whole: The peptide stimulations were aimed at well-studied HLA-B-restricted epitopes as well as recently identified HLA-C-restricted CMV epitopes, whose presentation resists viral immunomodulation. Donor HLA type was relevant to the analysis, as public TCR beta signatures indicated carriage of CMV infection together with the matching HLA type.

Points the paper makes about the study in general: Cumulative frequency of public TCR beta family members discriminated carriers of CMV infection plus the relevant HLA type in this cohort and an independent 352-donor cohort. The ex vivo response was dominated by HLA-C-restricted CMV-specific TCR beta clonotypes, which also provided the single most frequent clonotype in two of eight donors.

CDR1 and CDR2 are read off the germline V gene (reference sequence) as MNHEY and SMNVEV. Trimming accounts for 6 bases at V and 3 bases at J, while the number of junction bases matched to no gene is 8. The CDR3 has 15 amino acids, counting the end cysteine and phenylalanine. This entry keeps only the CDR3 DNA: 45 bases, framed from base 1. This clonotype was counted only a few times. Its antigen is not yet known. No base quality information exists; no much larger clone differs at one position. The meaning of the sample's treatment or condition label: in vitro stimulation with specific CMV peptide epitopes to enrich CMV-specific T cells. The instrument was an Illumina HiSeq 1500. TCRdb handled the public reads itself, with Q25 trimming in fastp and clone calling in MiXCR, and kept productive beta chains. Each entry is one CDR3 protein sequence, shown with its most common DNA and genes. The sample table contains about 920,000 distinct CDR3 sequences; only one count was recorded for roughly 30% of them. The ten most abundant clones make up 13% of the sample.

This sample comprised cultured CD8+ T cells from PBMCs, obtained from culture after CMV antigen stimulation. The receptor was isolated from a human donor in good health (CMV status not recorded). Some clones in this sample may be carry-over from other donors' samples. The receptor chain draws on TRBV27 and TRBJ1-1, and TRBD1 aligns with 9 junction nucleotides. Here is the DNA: TGTGCCAGCAGAAGACAGGGGGAGCTGGACACTGAAGCTTTCTTT. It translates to CASRRQGELDTEAFF.